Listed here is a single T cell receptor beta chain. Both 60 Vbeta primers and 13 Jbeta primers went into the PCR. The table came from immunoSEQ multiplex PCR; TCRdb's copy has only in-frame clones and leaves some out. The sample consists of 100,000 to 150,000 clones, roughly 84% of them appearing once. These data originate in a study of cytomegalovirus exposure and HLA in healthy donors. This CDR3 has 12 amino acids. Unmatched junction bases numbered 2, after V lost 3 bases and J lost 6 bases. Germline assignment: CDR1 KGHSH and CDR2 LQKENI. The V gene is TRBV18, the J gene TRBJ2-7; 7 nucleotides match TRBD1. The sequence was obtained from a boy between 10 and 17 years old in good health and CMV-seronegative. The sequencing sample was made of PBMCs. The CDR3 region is CASSPNRGEQYF. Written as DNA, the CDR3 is TGTGCCAGCTCACCTAACAGGGGCGAGCAGTACTTC.